The 23 T cell receptor beta chains below come from one sample, sequenced in a study of blood T cells in healthy people across ages. PCR was performed a second time for 7 to 11 cycles using a sample-barcoded 5' primer and a J-beta primer mix. MiXCR, applied by TCRdb to the 5' RACE reads, yields one record per CDR3 protein. The sample lists about 1.6 million distinct CDR3 sequences, 34% occurring once. The material sequenced was blood. These TCRs come from a woman aged 25 to 39 in good health.

Only one count was recorded for this clonotype. This sequence joins TRBV12-3 or TRBV12-4 and TRBJ1-2, with 11 bases that match TRBD1. CDR3 length: 14 residues. Unmatched junction bases numbered 4, after V lost 3 bases and J lost 7 bases. The CDR3 DNA is TGTGCCAGCAGTTTCGGACAGGGGGCGTTTGGCTACACCTTC. It yields the protein CASSFGQGAFGYTF.

The CDR3 reads CASSEVTVGYGYTF. The CDR3 DNA is TGTGCCAGCAGTGAAGTCACAGTGGGCTATGGCTACACCTTC. The chain is built from TRBV2 and TRBJ1-2; no clear D. The CDR3 is 14 residues long. The V end was cut by 1 base, the J end by 4 bases, with 10 bases between. Per germline, CDR1 SNHLY and CDR2 FYNNEI.

The chain employs TRBV6-5 and TRBJ1-4; D gene unclear. CDR1 and CDR2 (germline): MNHEY, SVGAGI. V was pared by 4 bases and J by 7 bases, with 16 bases between. This CDR3 contains 15 residues. CDR3 amino acids: CASSFSHLDVEKLFF. The CDR3 nucleotides read TGTGCCAGCAGTTTTTCGCACCTGGACGTTGAAAAACTGTTTTTT.

This chain joins TRBV20-1 and TRBJ2-7; 11 bases are a match to TRBD2. V lost 6 bases to trimming and J lost 0 bases; unmatched junction nucleotides: 19. CDR1 DFQATT and CDR2 SNEGSKA come from the germline V gene (reference sequence). The CDR3 has 19 amino acids. CDR3 amino acids: CSAPSSGLAVYTSSYEQYF. The CDR3 DNA sequence: TGCAGTGCACCCTCTTCGGGACTAGCGGTTTATACCAGCTCCTACGAGCAGTACTTC.

The V call is TRBV20-1, the J call TRBJ2-1; 11 nucleotides match TRBD2. Germline V gives CDR1 DFQATT, CDR2 SNEGSKA (reference sequence). The ends lost 5 bases at V and 5 bases at J; junction bases unmatched: 8. The CDR3 extends over 15 amino acids. CDR3 region: CSAASGTSGHNEQFF. The CDR3 region has the DNA TGCAGTGCTGCCTCCGGGACTAGCGGACACAATGAGCAGTTCTTC.

This clonotype has just a few counts. J is TRBJ1-5 and V is TRBV6-6; possible D gene TRBD1, 6 bases. The CDR3 totals 14 residues. Germline V lookup: CDR1 MNHNY, CDR2 SVGAGI (reference sequence). Deletions cut 6 bases from V and 5 bases from J, with 14 bases between. The chain's CDR3 is CASRQAGEDQPQHF. CDR3 nucleotides: TGTGCCAGCAGGCAAGCAGGGGAAGATCAGCCCCAGCATTTT.

V usage is TRBV28 and J usage is TRBJ2-3, with TRBD2 identical over 7 bases. The CDR3 extends over 17 amino acids. CDR1 and CDR2 from the germline V gene are MDHEN and SYDVKM. The ends lost 3 bases at V and 2 bases at J; junction bases unmatched: 11. The CDR3: CASSLPDPGLPTDTQYF. CDR3 DNA sequence: TGTGCCAGCAGTTTGCCTGACCCGGGACTACCCACAGATACGCAGTATTTT.

This clonotype showed up many times. This sequence joins TRBV13 and TRBJ2-3, with D unresolved. This CDR3 has 13 amino acids. Per germline, CDR1 PRHDT and CDR2 FYEKMQ (reference sequence). The V and J ends lost 3 bases and 4 bases respectively, with 8 bases between them. In DNA form, the CDR3 reads TGTGCCAGCAGCTTTGGCCGAGCAGATACGCAGTATTTT. Residues: CASSFGRADTQYF.

The chain links TRBV20-1 to TRBJ1-6, with a possible D match to TRBD1 (5 bases). The V gene's germline CDR1 is DFQATT and CDR2 SNEGSKA (reference sequence). V shed 6 bases and J shed 7 bases, with 16 bases lying between them. The CDR3 has 14 amino acids. The CDR3 loop reads CSAPGREGNSPLHF. CDR3 bases: TGCAGTGCGCCTGGCAGGGAAGGCAATTCACCCCTCCACTTT.

This clonotype was recorded a few times. The rearrangement uses TRBV28 and TRBJ2-3, with 9 bases aligning to TRBD2. The CDR3 runs to 14 residues. Germline V CDR1 and CDR2: MDHEN, SYDVKM. Trimming at V came to 8 bases and at J to 0 bases, leaving 3 bases not matched to a gene. The CDR3 sequence is CASGLAPSTDTQYF. DNA of the CDR3: TGTGCCAGCGGACTAGCGCCTAGCACAGATACGCAGTATTTT.

In this sample, this clonotype turned up a few times. The CDR3 region has the DNA TGCAGCGTTGATGACGGGGGGGACGAGACCCAGTACTTC. Translating gives CSVDDGGDETQYF. The chain couples TRBV29-1 to TRBJ2-5; 8 positions match TRBD2. This CDR3 is built from 13 residues. Germline trimming cut 3 bases from V and 5 bases from J; bases unmatched to any gene: 5. In germline, CDR1 is SQVTM, CDR2 ANQGSEA.

The V and J genes are TRBV5-1 and TRBJ2-4, with 7 positions matching TRBD2. The CDR3 is 14 residues long. The J segment lost 0 bases and the V segment lost 7 bases, leaving 4 bases of the junction unmatched. Per germline, CDR1 SGHRS and CDR2 YFSETQ. CDR3 in DNA: TGCGCCAGCTCCCGGGGGGAAGCCAAAAACATTCAGTACTTC. Residues: CASSRGEAKNIQYF.

Only a few counts were recorded for this clonotype. The J gene is TRBJ2-1, the V gene TRBV7-3, with D possibly matching TRBD1 (6 bases). The CDR3 consists of 14 residues. Per the germline V gene, CDR1 is SGHTA and CDR2 is FQGTGA. Trimming took 8 bases from V and 4 from J, leaving 15 bases between them. This chain's CDR3 is CASALRGFYNEQFF. The CDR3 nucleotides read TGTGCCAGCGCCCTGAGGGGGTTTTACAATGAGCAGTTCTTC. Complete variable domain (other parts from reference TRBV7-3 and TRBJ2-1): GAGVSQTPSNKVTEKGKYVELRCDPISGHTALYWYRQSLGQGPEFLIYFQGTGAADDSGLPNDRFFAVRPEGSVSTLKIQRTERGDSAVYLCASALRGFYNEQFFGPGTRLTVL.

This clonotype was seen just once. Germline is not matched at one junction end, which may reflect a read error. This chain uses TRBV20-1 with TRBJ2-1; D tentatively fits TRBD1 or TRBD2 (5 bases each). Looked up from germline, CDR1 is DFQATT and CDR2 is SNEGSKA (reference sequence). The CDR3 extends over 12 amino acids. The CDR3 DNA reads TGCAGGGCTAGAGGGGTGGTGTATGAGCAGTTCTTC. This gives the protein CRARGVVYEQFF.

The chain combines TRBV20-1 with TRBJ2-1; 8 positions match TRBD2. Germline assignment: CDR1 DFQATT and CDR2 SNEGSKA (reference sequence). V shed 6 bases and J 6 bases; nucleotides not matched to a gene: 13. The CDR3 is 15 residues long. The CDR3 loop reads CSARGSAGGFNEQFF. The DNA of the CDR3 is TGCAGTGCCCGAGGATCGGCGGGGGGTTTCAATGAGCAGTTCTTC.

The rearrangement uses TRBV24-1 and TRBJ2-1; 13 nucleotides align to TRBD2. This CDR3 is built from 16 residues. Trimming took 4 bases from V and 5 from J; bases not matched to a gene: 4. Germline-derived CDR1 and CDR2 are KGHDR and SFDVKD. The chain's CDR3 is CATSDPGTSGNNEQFF. The CDR3 bases are TGTGCCACCAGTGACCCCGGGACTAGCGGGAACAATGAGCAGTTCTTC.

This chain links TRBV15 with TRBJ1-5; D is perhaps TRBD1 (5 bases). V lost 2 bases and J 6 bases, leaving 17 bases between the germline ends. The CDR3 extends over 16 amino acids. Per the germline V gene, CDR1 is LNHNV and CDR2 is YYDKDF (reference sequence). CDR3 sequence reads: CATSRNVQATSQPQHF. In nucleotides, the CDR3 is TGTGCCACCAGCAGAAATGTACAGGCAACTAGTCAGCCCCAGCATTTT.

The genes are TRBV20-1 and TRBJ1-5; tentatively, D is TRBD1 (5 bases). Between the trimmed V and J ends, which lost 0 bases and 2 bases, there was a span of 14 bases. The CDR3 length is 16 residues. CDR1 is DFQATT and CDR2 is SNEGSKA in the germline V gene (reference sequence). The CDR3 nucleotides read TGCAGTGCTAGAGATCCTGGAACGGGGGGCAATCAGCCCCAGCATTTT. It specifies CSARDPGTGGNQPQHF.

The chain combines TRBV27 with TRBJ2-7, with TRBD2 matching over 11 bases. CDR3 size: 15 residues. CDR1 is MNHEY, CDR2 SMNVEV, per germline (reference sequence). The V gene end was trimmed by 3 bases and the J gene end by 2 bases; junction bases not matched to a gene: 3. The CDR3 DNA reads as TGTGCCAGCAGTTTTGTACTAGCGGGAGCCTACGAGCAGTACTTC. Translating it yields CASSFVLAGAYEQYF.

This rearrangement joins TRBV6-4 to TRBJ2-3; 7 bases are shared with TRBD1. After removal of 5 bases from V and 3 bases from J, the junction contained 8 bases not matched to a gene. CDR1 is MRHNA, CDR2 SNTAGT, per germline. The CDR3 consists of 15 residues. CDR3 nucleotide sequence: TGTGCCAGCAGTAAATCAGGGACAGCTACAGATACGCAGTATTTT. The encoded protein is CASSKSGTATDTQYF.

This clonotype was seen a few times. The chain recombines TRBV20-1 with TRBJ2-3; TRBD1 aligns across 9 bases. Germline trimming cut 0 bases from V and 4 bases from J; bases unmatched to any gene: 14. This CDR3 region has 18 residues. The germline V gene encodes CDR1 DFQATT and CDR2 SNEGSKA (reference sequence). In nucleotides, the CDR3 is TGCAGTGCTAGAGATCATCGGTTAGGGACAGGGAAGCCAGATACGCAGTATTTT. It encodes CSARDHRLGTGKPDTQYF.

The V gene is TRBV24-1, the J gene TRBJ1-2, with 8 bases matching TRBD1. The CDR3 spans 16 residues. The V gene end was trimmed by 5 bases and the J gene end by 8 bases; junction bases not matched to a gene: 15. Germline V gene lookup returns CDR1 KGHDR and CDR2 SFDVKD. For the CDR3, the DNA is TGTGCCACCAGTGGAGAACAGCGGACAGGGATCTACGGCTACACCTTC. Translated: CATSGEQRTGIYGYTF.

In this sample, this clonotype turned up a few times. This sequence joins TRBV29-1 and TRBJ2-1, with D perhaps matching TRBD1 (6 bases). CDR3 length: 12 residues. Germline V lookup: CDR1 SQVTM, CDR2 ANQGSEA. V was shortened by 7 bases and J by 8 bases, with 15 bases between the two germline ends. The CDR3 reads CSAELQGDEQFF. Here the CDR3 DNA reads TGCAGCGCAGAATTACAGGGCGATGAGCAGTTCTTC.